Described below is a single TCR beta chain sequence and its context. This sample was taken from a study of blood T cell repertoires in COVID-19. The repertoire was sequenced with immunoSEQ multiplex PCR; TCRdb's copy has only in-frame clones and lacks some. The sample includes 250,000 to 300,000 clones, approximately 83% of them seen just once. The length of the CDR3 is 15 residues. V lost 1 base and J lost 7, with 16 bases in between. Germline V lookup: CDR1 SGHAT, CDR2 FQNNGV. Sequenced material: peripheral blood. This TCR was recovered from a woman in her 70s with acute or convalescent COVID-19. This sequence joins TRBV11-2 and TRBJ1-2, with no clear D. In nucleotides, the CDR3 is TGTGCCAGCAGCTTAGCCCCAGGCGGGCCGGGTGGCTACACCTTC. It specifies CASSLAPGGPGGYTF.